A selection of T cell receptor beta chains follows, all from one sample in a study of human T cells and chemical hapten exposure. TCRdb re-analysed the RACE reads in MiXCR, keeping a single row per CDR3 protein. In the table there are 250,000 to 300,000 distinct CDR3 sequences, about 7.7% of which are singletons. The starting material was whole blood, obtained in connection with sensitization to the hapten diphenylcyclopropenone (DPC). The origin of the receptors is a man younger than 35 with alopecia areata. Some clones in this sample may be carry-over from other donors' samples. CDR3s include the opening cysteine and the closing phenylalanine or tryptophan. D genes are given only for firm matches. Not every row has a clone size; where given, it reads once, few, many or a size class.

DNA: TGTGCCAGCTCACGGGAGAAGGACTATGGCTACACCTTC; CDR3: CASSREKDYGYTF; D: -; size: few; length: 13; J: TRBJ1-2; V: TRBV18
DNA: TGTGCCACCAGTGACCGGGGACAGGGACAGTTCTTC; CDR3: CATSDRGQGQFF; D: TRBD1; size: few; length: 12; J: TRBJ2-1; V: TRBV24-1
DNA: TGTGCCATCAGTGAGACGGATAGGGAGCAGTACTTC; CDR3: CAISETDREQYF; D: -; size: -; length: 12; J: TRBJ2-7; V: TRBV10-3
DNA: TGTGCCAGCAGCTTTACGGTTAGAGGTTGGGGGACTGACACTGAAGCTTTCTTT; CDR3: CASSFTVRGWGTDTEAFF; D: -; size: few; length: 18; J: TRBJ1-1; V: TRBV5-6
DNA: TGTGCCAGCAGCCAAGATATCCACTCTGGAAACACCATATATTTT; CDR3: CASSQDIHSGNTIYF; D: -; size: many; length: 15; J: TRBJ1-3; V: TRBV4-2
DNA: TGCGCCAGCAGCCAGGCGGGGGGGCCTCCCGGGGCCCAGTACTTC; CDR3: CASSQAGGPPGAQYF; D: TRBD2; size: -; length: 15; J: TRBJ2-5; V: TRBV4-1
DNA: TGTGCCAGCAGCCAAGGTTCGGGTTCCTACGAGCAGTACTTC; CDR3: CASSQGSGSYEQYF; D: -; size: -; length: 14; J: TRBJ2-7; V: TRBV3-1
DNA: TGTGCCAGCAGCGCGTCAGCCCTTACGGACAGATTAACCAACGTCCTGACTTTC; CDR3: CASSASALTDRLTNVLTF; D: -; size: few; length: 18; J: TRBJ2-6; V: TRBV9
DNA: TGTGCCAGCTCACCACCCGACAGGGACGGCAATCAGCCCCAGCATTTT; CDR3: CASSPPDRDGNQPQHF; D: TRBD1; size: -; length: 16; J: TRBJ1-5; V: TRBV18
DNA: TGCAGCGTTGGCTCTCAAGAGACCCAGTACTTC; CDR3: CSVGSQETQYF; D: -; size: -; length: 11; J: TRBJ2-5; V: TRBV29-1
DNA: TGTGCCAGCAGCGCCCAGAATCCAGGGGGTCCCTACGAGCAGTACTTC; CDR3: CASSAQNPGGPYEQYF; D: TRBD1; size: -; length: 16; J: TRBJ2-7; V: TRBV7-8
DNA: TGCAGCGCTCTCGTAACAGATACGCAGTATTTT; CDR3: CSALVTDTQYF; D: -; size: many; length: 11; J: TRBJ2-3; V: TRBV29-1
DNA: TGTGCCATCAGTGAAGCAGAGATGAACACTGAAGCTTTCTTT; CDR3: CAISEAEMNTEAFF; D: -; size: -; length: 14; J: TRBJ1-1; V: TRBV10-3
DNA: TGCGCCAGCAGCCAAGATGGTGTTCCCAAAAACATTCAGTACTTC; CDR3: CASSQDGVPKNIQYF; D: -; size: -; length: 15; J: TRBJ2-4; V: TRBV4-1
DNA: TGTGCCAGCAGCCAACCAGGAGGGCGGTCGGGTGAGCAGTTCTTC; CDR3: CASSQPGGRSGEQFF; D: -; size: -; length: 15; J: TRBJ2-1; V: TRBV14
DNA: TGTGCCAGCAGTATACAGGGGATCTCTGGAAACACCATATATTTT; CDR3: CASSIQGISGNTIYF; D: TRBD1; size: -; length: 15; J: TRBJ1-3; V: TRBV6-5
DNA: TGTGCCAGCAGTTCTAGGGACATACAGTTCTTC; CDR3: CASSSRDIQFF; D: -; size: few; length: 11; J: TRBJ2-1; V: TRBV12-3/TRBV12-4
DNA: TGTGCCAGCAGCCAAAGGGGGGATGGCTACACCTTC; CDR3: CASSQRGDGYTF; D: -; size: -; length: 12; J: TRBJ1-2; V: TRBV6-5
DNA: TGTGCCAGCAGCCAAGCTGGGGCGGATGAGCAGTTCTTC; CDR3: CASSQAGADEQFF; D: -; size: -; length: 13; J: TRBJ2-1; V: TRBV14
DNA: TGTGCCAGCAGTCCCCGTCGGGGTATCGATGGCTACACCTTC; CDR3: CASSPRRGIDGYTF; D: -; size: -; length: 14; J: TRBJ1-2; V: TRBV12-3/TRBV12-4
DNA: TGTGCCAGCAGTGAGTTCGACCGACTTGGACAGACCTACGAGCAGTACTTC; CDR3: CASSEFDRLGQTYEQYF; D: -; size: -; length: 17; J: TRBJ2-7; V: TRBV6-1
DNA: TGTGCCAGCAGCTTAGCGAGGACAGCCTACGAGCAGTACTTC; CDR3: CASSLARTAYEQYF; D: -; size: few; length: 14; J: TRBJ2-7; V: TRBV7-2
DNA: TGTGCCAGCAGCGGACGAGTGGGGGAGGTTCGCGATGAGCAGTTCTTC; CDR3: CASSGRVGEVRDEQFF; D: -; size: -; length: 16; J: TRBJ2-1; V: TRBV9
DNA: TGTGCCAGCAACGGGCCTGCCGGCGATCAGCCCCAGCATTTT; CDR3: CASNGPAGDQPQHF; D: -; size: many; length: 14; J: TRBJ1-5; V: TRBV6-2/TRBV6-3
DNA: TGCGCCAGCAGCCAAGATTCGGAGAACACTGAAGCTTTCTTT; CDR3: CASSQDSENTEAFF; D: -; size: -; length: 14; J: TRBJ1-1; V: TRBV4-3
DNA: TGCGCCAGCAGCCTGGCTTGGATAGCGGGGAAGTCGGATACGCAGTATTTT; CDR3: CASSLAWIAGKSDTQYF; D: TRBD2; size: -; length: 17; J: TRBJ2-3; V: TRBV5-1